The source of this T cell receptor beta chain is a study of early T cells in non-severe SARS-CoV-2 infection. Study summary: Sequencing input comprised bulk RNA from unsorted whole blood; chain pairing was not available.

The CDR3 loop spans 13 amino acids. With 2 bases removed from V and 2 bases from J, the gap between germline ends came to 6 bases. Study observations and caveats: Reliance on VDJdb matching favored anti-spike CD8 responses; private and CD4 specificities were missed.

Individual cDNA molecules were tagged with unique molecular identifiers, the study reported. TCRdb reprocessed the 5' RACE reads via MiXCR and lists one record per CDR3 protein. The data show roughly 27,000 distinct CDR3 sequences, less than 10% seen once. This clonotype was recorded at least ten times. Its antigen is as yet unknown. The sequence was collected from an adult who was a healthcare worker with PCR-confirmed SARS-CoV-2 infection or an uninfected control (not recorded which). Sequencing input: whole blood. The gene calls are TRBV12-3 or TRBV12-4 and TRBJ1-1; no clear D. The CDR3 DNA reads TGTGCCAGCAGTTTATTCGGTAACACTGAAGCTTTCTTT. Translation: CASSLFGNTEAFF.